The entry below describes one T cell receptor beta chain. The clone's antigen remains unknown. The input lacks base qualities; no much larger clone sits a single base away. The entry originates in a study of blood T cells in healthy people across ages (dated by TCRdb to about 2015). With respect to the entire study: In model experiments, template switching captured about one uniquely barcoded TCR beta cDNA molecule for every two T cells. Age-related changes in TCR beta repertoire diversity were measured in the study by deep sequencing normalized with unique cDNA molecular identifiers. Four age groups were formed from the donors: young (average 16 years), middle-aged (approximately 40), aged (roughly 56) and long-lived (less than 85). To avoid experimental bias, donors of different ages were spread randomly across the sequencing lanes. Two additional independent replicas of 1 million unique cDNA reads from the same blood draw were analyzed for two donors (one aged 18 to 29 and one aged 80 or older). Paper-wide results and their limitations: Since profiling was done on bulk unsorted PBMCs, naive and antigen-experienced compartments could not be conclusively compared. Because the CMV infection status of the donors was unknown, age-related changes in expanded clonotypes may potentially have been confounded. Total diversity estimates from one million sequenced T cells were considered lower bounds and underestimates. The percentage of naive T cells measured by flow cytometry correlated strongly with observed TCR beta diversity. Compared with the aged group, the long-lived group had more naive CD4+ T cells, fewer expanded clones and increased TCR diversity, suggesting age selection. As age increased, observed TCR beta diversity per million T cells dropped in a roughly linear way, and a significant reduction was already evident by age 40.

From its cysteine to its phenylalanine, the CDR3 spans 13 amino acids. Here the CDR3 DNA is all that survives: 39 bases in frame from base 1. From the germline V gene (reference sequence), CDR1 is DFQATT and CDR2 is SNEGSKA. Library generation was performed with 5' RACE. The instrument was an Illumina HiSeq 2500. The second PCR ran for roughly 6 to 11 cycles and used a J-beta primer mix along with a sample-barcoded 5' primer. A template-switch 5' adaptor carrying 12 random nucleotides introduced a unique molecular identifier onto each TCR beta cDNA molecule. Each sample yielded at least 2.5 million CDR3-containing paired-end reads. The Mint cDNA synthesis kit, primed by a TRBC-specific oligonucleotide, was used to synthesize first-strand cDNA from all RNA. All cDNA was treated with uracil-DNA glycosylase and then went through a first 18-cycle PCR with the universal primers M1SS and BC2_uni_R. In the source study's methods: Normalization of each sample was performed by random selection of 1 million high-quality reads, each carrying a distinct molecular identifier. Reads sharing molecular identifiers were discarded rather than binned into consensus sequences. MiTCR, run with a Q25 quality threshold and the strictest error-elimination algorithm, handled CDR3 identification, clonotype clustering and error correction. A nonparametric unseen species model using Euler transformation provided a lower-bound estimate of total TCR beta diversity. Starting from the raw public reads, TCRdb applied fastp trimming at Q25, assembled clones with MiXCR and retained in-frame beta chains. CDR3 protein sequences are deduplicated, and each keeps its most common genes and DNA. TCRdb, not the authors, supplied the V and J calls. The sample has almost 800,000 distinct CDR3 sequences on record, roughly 60% of them singletons. 20% to 25% of the sample is taken by the ten largest.

Systemically healthy Caucasian individuals from Russia, about 38 in total and aged roughly 6 to 90 years, were included as donors. Each donor gave 9 to 10 milliliters of peripheral blood, collected into EDTA-treated Vacutainer tubes. Ficoll-Paque density-gradient centrifugation was used to isolate PBMCs, with at least 7 million obtained per sample. Trizol reagent was used to extract total RNA from the PBMCs, yielding at least 5 micrograms per sample. Naive CD45RAhigh/CD27high T cell percentages were measured by flow cytometry on a PBMC aliquot from every donor. The source is a man between 25 and 39 years old in good health. Here the chain combines TRBV20-1 and TRBJ2-7, and 8 junction bases match TRBD1. The J call may not be correct, given that the DNA end is closer to TRBJ2-5. The source material was blood. The CDR3 is CSATDRDLGTQYF. The nucleotides read TGCAGTGCCACGGACAGGGACCTTGGGACCCAGTACTTC.